The next 29 T cell receptor beta chains were all read from a single sample in a study of T cell responses to AZD1222 COVID-19 vaccine. The assay was immunoSEQ multiplex PCR, and TCRdb's table has in-frame clones only and misses some. Of 100,000 to 120,000 clones detected, around 90% appear once; the ten largest clones hold about 16%. The source was peripheral blood, collected 28 days after the second AZD1222 dose. These receptors all come from an adult who received the AZD1222 COVID-19 vaccine.

This sequence joins TRBV19 and TRBJ2-1; the match to TRBD2 covers 9 bases. The V gene's germline CDR1 is LNHDA and CDR2 SQIVND (reference sequence). After removal of 6 bases from V and 6 bases from J, the junction contained 9 bases not matched to a gene. CDR3 length: 15 residues. CDR3 region: CASRGRREGLNEQFF. The CDR3 DNA reads TGTGCCAGTAGGGGACGGCGGGAGGGCCTCAATGAGCAGTTCTTC.

The chain joins TRBV3-1 (or the pseudogene TRBV3-2) to TRBJ2-1; 8 bases line up with TRBD1. The CDR3 has 15 amino acids. J was trimmed by 2 bases and V by 5 bases; bases with no gene match: 5. The germline CDR1 and CDR2 sequences are LGHDT and YNNKEL (reference sequence). The CDR3 nucleotides read TGTGCCAGCAGCACCGGGACAGGTACCTACAATGAGCAGTTCTTC. Residues: CASSTGTGTYNEQFF.

Remarks on this clone: Other DNA variants within this sample encode the same CDR3. The CDR3 protein is CASSFWPNTGELFF. The CDR3 coding sequence is TGTGCCAGCAGTTTTTGGCCAAACACCGGGGAGCTGTTTTTT. The genes are TRBV27 and TRBJ2-2; D not resolved. This CDR3 is 14 amino acids long. Germline lookup yields CDR1 MNHEY and CDR2 SMNVEV (reference sequence). Deletions cut 3 bases from V and 2 bases from J, with 7 bases between.

The chain is built from TRBV19 and TRBJ1-1, with 12 bases lining up with TRBD1. Germline V gene data show CDR1 as LNHDA and CDR2 as SQIVND (reference sequence). J lost 5 bases, V lost 6 bases, and 10 bases had no gene match. The CDR3 runs 16 residues. CDR3: CASRGTGGWVWTEAFF. In DNA form, the CDR3 reads TGTGCCAGTAGAGGGACAGGGGGCTGGGTGTGGACTGAAGCTTTCTTT.

The V call is TRBV3-1 (or the pseudogene TRBV3-2), the J call TRBJ1-3; D gene uncertain. Trimming stripped 1 base from V and 0 bases from J, with 7 bases between. In germline, CDR1 is LGHDT, CDR2 YNNKEL (reference sequence). The CDR3 contains 15 residues. CDR3 sequence: CASSQGAVSGNTIYF. The DNA of the CDR3 is TGTGCCAGCAGCCAAGGGGCAGTCTCTGGAAACACCATATATTTT.

The J gene is TRBJ2-1, the V gene TRBV27; TRBD2 agrees at 11 bases. This CDR3 contains 15 residues. After removal of 3 bases from V and 12 bases from J, the junction contained 10 bases not matched to a gene. Germline lookup yields CDR1 MNHEY and CDR2 SMNVEV (reference sequence). The CDR3 sequence is CASSFASGGPRAQFF. The CDR3 DNA reads as TGTGCCAGCAGTTTCGCTAGCGGGGGGCCAAGAGCGCAGTTCTTC.

The V and J genes are TRBV10-2 and TRBJ2-5, with TRBD2 matching 7 bases. This CDR3 contains 15 residues. Trimming removed 9 bases from V and 6 bases from J; junction bases left unmatched: 16. The V gene's germline CDR1 is WSHSY and CDR2 SAAADI. The CDR3: CASSGGGPPGKTQYF. For the CDR3, the DNA is TGCGCCAGTTCGGGGGGAGGGCCGCCGGGGAAGACCCAGTACTTC.

This clone has a handful of counts. The V and J genes are TRBV6-5 and TRBJ1-2; perhaps TRBD1 as D (5 bases). Germline V gives CDR1 MNHEY, CDR2 SVGAGI. The CDR3 length is 15 residues. The ends were cut back, 6 bases at V and 3 bases at J, with 17 bases in the middle. The CDR3 reads CASSSDRFSHYGYTF. The CDR3 DNA is TGTGCCAGCAGCTCCGACAGATTCAGCCACTATGGCTACACCTTC.

The chain couples TRBV7-3 to TRBJ1-1, with no clear D. The V gene's germline CDR1 is SGHTA and CDR2 FQGTGA. The CDR3 has 13 amino acids. V was shortened by 3 bases and J by 5 bases, with 10 bases between the two germline ends. As DNA, the CDR3 is TGTGCCAGCAGCTTCAGCGTCGGTACTGAAGCTTTCTTT. This codes for CASSFSVGTEAFF.

The chain is built from TRBV7-3 and TRBJ1-2; weak D call: TRBD1 (5 bases). Looked up from germline, CDR1 is SGHTA and CDR2 is FQGTGA. V lost 0 bases, J lost 8 bases, and 13 bases lay in between. CDR3 length: 14 residues. The CDR3 loop is CASSLTPGAGGYTF. For the CDR3, the DNA is TGTGCCAGCAGCTTAACGCCCGGGGCTGGCGGCTACACCTTC. Using reference TRBV7-3 and TRBJ1-2 for the parts outside the CDR3, the full variable domain is GAGVSQTPSNKVTEKGKYVELRCDPISGHTALYWYRQSLGQGPEFLIYFQGTGAADDSGLPNDRFFAVRPEGSVSTLKIQRTERGDSAVYLCASSLTPGAGGYTFGSGTRLTVV.

J is TRBJ1-1 and V is TRBV18, with no clear D. Trimming took 3 bases from V and 5 from J, leaving 13 bases between them. Germline CDR1 KGHSH, CDR2 LQKENI. The CDR3 runs 14 residues. The CDR3 sequence is CASSPVKGRTEAFF. The DNA of the CDR3 is TGTGCCAGCTCACCGGTAAAGGGTAGGACTGAAGCTTTCTTT.

The chain recombines TRBV5-5 with TRBJ2-1; D is unresolved. V was shortened by 0 bases and J by 7 bases, with 11 bases between the two germline ends. The CDR3 runs to 14 residues. Per the germline V gene, CDR1 is SGHKS and CDR2 is YYEKEE (reference sequence). CDR3 sequence reads: CASSLDPDGNEQFF. CDR3 nucleotide sequence: TGTGCCAGCAGCTTGGACCCCGACGGTAATGAGCAGTTCTTC. The full variable domain, its missing parts supplied by reference TRBV5-5 and TRBJ2-1, is DAGVTQSPTHLIKTRGQQVTLRCSPISGHKSVSWYQQVLGQGPQFIFQYYEKEERGRGNFPDRFSARQFPNYSSELNVNALLLGDSALYLCASSLDPDGNEQFFGPGTRLTVL.

J is TRBJ1-5 and V is TRBV7-4, with TRBD1 matching over 9 bases. Germline assignment: CDR1 SGHVT and CDR2 SQSDAQ. The CDR3 length is 17 residues. J lost 0 bases, V lost 5 bases, and 8 bases had no gene match. DNA of the CDR3: TGTGCCAGCAGCCCCCCGGGACAGGGAACTAGCAATCAGCCCCAGCATTTT. Protein: CASSPPGQGTSNQPQHF.

The V call is TRBV6-5, the J call TRBJ1-1; D is ambiguous. CDR3 length: 15 residues. In germline, CDR1 is MNHEY, CDR2 SVGAGI. V dropped 6 bases and J dropped 0 bases, with 14 bases sitting between them. The CDR3 nucleotides read TGTGCCAGCAGGTCCTATCTCGGGCTGAACACTGAAGCTTTCTTT. Encoded protein: CASRSYLGLNTEAFF.

The rearrangement uses TRBV19 and TRBJ2-7; D is possibly TRBD1 (6 bases). Germline CDR1 reads LNHDA; CDR2 reads SQIVND (reference sequence). The CDR3 contains 14 residues. Trimming cost V 4 bases and J 3 bases, with 13 bases left between them. CDR3 in DNA: TGTGCCAGTAGTAGAGGGGGAGACGGCTACGAGCAGTACTTC. This sequence encodes CASSRGGDGYEQYF.

This chain connects TRBV11-2 to TRBJ1-2; TRBD1 matches at 8 bases. Germline assignment: CDR1 SGHAT and CDR2 FQNNGV. This CDR3 is 16 amino acids long. Unmatched junction bases numbered 8, after V lost 1 base and J lost 4 bases. CDR3 sequence (DNA): TGTGCCAGCAGCTTAGGACAGGGGATGGGAAGCTATGGCTACACCTTC. It is translated as CASSLGQGMGSYGYTF.

The V call is TRBV3-1 (or the pseudogene TRBV3-2), the J call TRBJ2-7; D could derive from TRBD1 or TRBD2 (6 bases each). The CDR3 runs 22 residues. Germline V gives CDR1 LGHDT, CDR2 YNNKEL (reference sequence). Trimming shortened V by 4 bases and J by 3 bases, and 37 bases separated the two germline ends. This CDR3 is CASSPEEGLYKSGGALYYEQYF. The CDR3 region has the DNA TGTGCCAGCAGCCCCGAGGAGGGTCTATACAAATCCGGGGGCGCCCTTTACTACGAGCAGTACTTC.

The chain has TRBV4-1 and TRBJ2-2; D is perhaps TRBD2 (5 bases). CDR3 length: 17 residues. From germline, CDR1 is MGHRA and CDR2 YSYEKL. With 1 base removed from V and 2 bases from J, the gap between germline ends came to 14 bases. CDR3 region: CASSQGSTSPNTGELFF. The CDR3 bases are TGCGCCAGCAGCCAAGGATCTACTAGTCCAAACACCGGGGAGCTGTTTTTT.

The CDR3 nucleotides read TGCGCCAGCAGCTTAGACAGGGCCTGGGACCTCTATGGCTACACCTTC. Protein: CASSLDRAWDLYGYTF. This chain links TRBV5-1 with TRBJ1-2, with 7 bases identical to TRBD1. Germline values: CDR1 SGHRS, CDR2 YFSETQ. The ends lost 2 bases at V and 4 bases at J; junction bases unmatched: 11. The CDR3 spans 16 residues.

V gene TRBV5-1 combines with J gene TRBJ2-1, with 9 bases lining up with TRBD1. Germline CDR1 reads SGHRS; CDR2 reads YFSETQ. V was pared by 6 bases and J by 5 bases, with 3 bases of the junction left unmatched. The CDR3 is made up of 13 amino acids. The CDR3 DNA reads as TGCGCCAGCAAACAGGGGGCGGACAATGAGCAGTTCTTC. Protein: CASKQGADNEQFF. Full variable domain (remainder filled in from reference TRBV5-1 and TRBJ2-1): KAGVTQTPRYLIKTRGQQVTLSCSPISGHRSVSWYQQTPGQGLQFLFEYFSETQRNKGNFPGRFSGRQFSNSRSEMNVSTLELGDSALYLCASKQGADNEQFFGPGTRLTVL.

The rearrangement uses TRBV11-2 and TRBJ1-3; perhaps TRBD1 as D (5 bases). In germline, CDR1 is SGHAT, CDR2 FQNNGV. This CDR3 has 17 amino acids. V was pared by 1 base and J by 0 bases, with 13 bases between. The CDR3 DNA is TGTGCCAGCAGCTTAGTCGGGACTTCTCTCTCTGGAAACACCATATATTTT. As protein: CASSLVGTSLSGNTIYF.

The chain couples TRBV6-5 to TRBJ1-1, with 7 positions matching TRBD1. Germline V gives CDR1 MNHEY, CDR2 SVGAGI. The J segment lost 6 bases and the V segment lost 5 bases, leaving 9 bases of the junction unmatched. The CDR3 runs 14 residues. This chain's CDR3 is CASSRQGRSAEAFF. CDR3 in DNA: TGTGCCAGCAGTAGACAGGGTCGGAGTGCTGAAGCTTTCTTT.

The chain joins TRBV10-3 to TRBJ2-2; D might be TRBD1 (6 bases). Germline CDR1 reads ENHRY; CDR2 reads SYGVKD. The V and J ends lost 5 bases and 5 bases respectively, with 9 bases between them. This CDR3 has 13 amino acids. In DNA form, the CDR3 reads TGTGCCATCAGTTCTACAGGGACCGGGGAGCTGTTTTTT. It specifies CAISSTGTGELFF.

In DNA form, the CDR3 reads TGTGCCAGCAGTTTATTAGGTAACAGGGGCGAGCAGTACTTC. Translating gives CASSLLGNRGEQYF. The V call is TRBV28, the J call TRBJ2-7; TRBD1 agrees at 7 bases. CDR3 length: 14 residues. Germline assignment: CDR1 MDHEN and CDR2 SYDVKM. The V gene end was trimmed by 1 base and the J gene end by 6 bases; junction bases not matched to a gene: 6.

This chain links TRBV28 with TRBJ1-2; 7 bases line up with TRBD1. The V gene's germline CDR1 is MDHEN and CDR2 SYDVKM. There are 13 residues in the CDR3. The V gene end was trimmed by 10 bases and the J gene end by 4 bases; junction bases not matched to a gene: 9. The CDR3: CATKTGTAYGYTF. The CDR3 DNA reads as TGTGCCACAAAAACCGGGACAGCCTATGGCTACACCTTC.

This clone was counted once. The J gene is TRBJ2-3, the V gene TRBV9; TRBD2 is a possible D gene (6 bases). Trimming pared 3 bases from V and 6 bases from J, leaving 17 bases between. The length of the CDR3 is 15 residues. Germline CDR1 reads SGDLS; CDR2 reads YYNGEE. The CDR3 DNA sequence: TGTGCCAGCAGCGCCATCGGACTATCGGCGGATACGCAGTATTTT. Translating it yields CASSAIGLSADTQYF.

The J gene is TRBJ2-3, the V gene TRBV13; the D gene is possibly TRBD2 (5 bases). The CDR3 is made up of 14 amino acids. Germline lookup yields CDR1 PRHDT and CDR2 FYEKMQ (reference sequence). The V and J ends lost 6 bases and 0 bases respectively, with 10 bases between them. This chain's CDR3 is CASSRRGSTDTQYF. DNA for the CDR3: TGTGCCAGCAGTCGACGCGGGAGCACAGATACGCAGTATTTT. Based on the CDR3 plus reference TRBV13 and TRBJ2-3, the full variable domain is AAGVIQSPRHLIKEKRETATLKCYPIPRHDTVYWYQQGPGQDPQFLISFYEKMQSDKGSIPDRFSAQQFSDYHSELNMSSLELGDSALYFCASSRRGSTDTQYFGPGTRLTVL.

This chain links TRBV10-1 with TRBJ1-4; 7 nucleotides match TRBD1. With 10 bases clipped from V and 1 base from J, the junction kept 3 bases outside the gene matches. This CDR3 contains 13 residues. Germline V gene lookup returns CDR1 WNHNN and CDR2 SYGVQD (reference sequence). The CDR3 sequence: CATQGETNEKLFF. CDR3 nucleotides: TGCGCCACCCAGGGGGAAACTAATGAAAAACTGTTTTTT.

The chain couples TRBV6-1 to TRBJ1-2; no definite D call. This CDR3 contains 14 residues. Trimming shortened V by 0 bases and J by 4 bases, and 9 bases separated the two germline ends. The germline CDR1 and CDR2 sequences are MNHNS and SASEGT. CDR3 region: CASSEAGILYGYTF. DNA of the CDR3: TGTGCCAGCAGTGAAGCAGGGATTCTCTATGGCTACACCTTC.